A single sample is the source of the 28 T cell receptor beta chains below, sequenced in a study of human T cells and chemical hapten exposure. TCRdb fed the RACE reads into MiXCR, producing one record per CDR3 protein. The table includes roughly 160,000 distinct CDR3 sequences, 13% to 15% detected once. Stated time point: patch test 1, 2 weeks after DPC sensitization. The treatment is: therapeutic diphenylcyclopropenone sensitization with weekly scalp DPC. Sequenced here: whole blood, sampled in connection with sensitization to the hapten diphenylcyclopropenone (DPC). These receptors came from a woman aged 30 to 39 with alopecia areata. Some clones in this sample may be carry-over from other donors' samples.

This clonotype showed up many times. This chain joins TRBV11-3 and TRBJ2-1, with 13 positions matching TRBD2. This CDR3 is 15 amino acids long. Losses at the gene ends were 0 bases for V and 10 bases for J; bases not matched to a gene: 3. CDR1 and CDR2 from the germline V gene are SGHNT and YENEEA. In nucleotides, the CDR3 is TGTGCCAGCAGCTTAGATCAGGGACTAGCGGGGGAGCAGTTCTTC. Amino acid sequence: CASSLDQGLAGEQFF.

The chain combines TRBV5-6 with TRBJ2-1, with 9 bases aligning to TRBD1. J was trimmed by 3 bases and V by 2 bases; bases with no gene match: 9. Germline loops: CDR1 SGHDT, CDR2 YYEEEE. The CDR3 totals 17 residues. The CDR3 sequence is CASSLGWTGDYYNEQFF. The CDR3 DNA follows: TGTGCCAGCAGCTTAGGTTGGACAGGGGACTACTACAATGAGCAGTTCTTC.

The CDR3 DNA is TGTGCCAGCAGTTACTCCTTCACAGTTAGCAATCAGCCCCAGCATTTT. This gives the protein CASSYSFTVSNQPQHF. The chain couples TRBV6-6 to TRBJ1-5; D not certain. The CDR3 contains 16 residues. V shed 0 bases and J shed 0 bases, with 9 bases lying between them. Germline lookup yields CDR1 MNHNY and CDR2 SVGAGI (reference sequence).

This clonotype has more than one count but fewer than ten. J is TRBJ2-1 and V is TRBV12-3 or TRBV12-4, with TRBD2 matching over 9 bases. The V and J ends lost 5 bases and 3 bases, in that order; junction bases with no gene match: 2. This CDR3 has 14 residues. Here the CDR3 reads CASSISGGYNEQFF. In nucleotides, the CDR3 is TGTGCCAGCAGTATTAGCGGGGGCTACAATGAGCAGTTCTTC.

This clonotype was observed a few times. The rearrangement joins TRBV4-1 to TRBJ1-2; TRBD1 aligns across 7 bases. This CDR3 contains 17 residues. The germline CDR1 and CDR2 sequences are MGHRA and YSYEKL. V lost 2 bases, J lost 0 bases, and 9 bases stayed unmatched. This CDR3 is CASSQQTQGVPNYGYTF. DNA for the CDR3: TGCGCCAGCAGCCAACAAACCCAGGGGGTGCCTAACTATGGCTACACCTTC.

Details on this clonotype: One junction end does not reproduce the germline sequence, and a read error may be involved. The chain employs TRBV29-1 and TRBJ1-1, with no clear D. The CDR3 loop spans 13 amino acids. Germline V gene lookup returns CDR1 SQVTM and CDR2 ANQGSEA. CDR3: CSVEDRAKGEAFF. CDR3 bases: TGCAGCGTAGAAGACCGGGCCAAAGGTGAAGCTTTCTTT.

This clonotype turned up a few times. This chain uses TRBV29-1 with TRBJ2-1, with 9 bases fitting TRBD2. The ends lost 1 base at V and 5 bases at J; junction bases unmatched: 15. CDR3 size: 18 residues. Germline-derived CDR1 and CDR2 are SQVTM and ANQGSEA. The CDR3 loop reads CSVEAVLSGGLPHNEQFF. The CDR3 DNA sequence: TGCAGCGTTGAAGCAGTTCTTAGCGGGGGTCTTCCTCACAATGAGCAGTTCTTC.

This clonotype has more than one count but fewer than ten. The chain employs TRBV4-3 and TRBJ1-1; tentative D call: TRBD1 (5 bases). In germline, CDR1 is LGHNA, CDR2 YSLEER. The CDR3 runs 15 residues. V lost 3 bases and J 4 bases, leaving 15 bases between the germline ends. CDR3 coding DNA: TGCGCCAGCAGCCAGGGTGTAGGGGTTCGCACTGAAGCTTTCTTT. Its protein is CASSQGVGVRTEAFF.

The V and J genes are TRBV6-2 or TRBV6-3 and TRBJ1-1; D is perhaps TRBD1 (6 bases). V lost 6 bases, J lost 4 bases, and 18 bases lay in between. The CDR3 has 15 amino acids. From germline, CDR1 is MNHEY and CDR2 SVGEGT. The DNA of the CDR3 is TGTGCCAGCAGCACACGGGGGGCGCTGGTCACTGAAGCTTTCTTT. It is translated as CASSTRGALVTEAFF.

The chain uses TRBV27 and TRBJ2-1, with 9 positions matching TRBD2. V shed 5 bases, J shed 6 bases, and the junction held 5 bases outside the gene matches. Germline loops: CDR1 MNHEY, CDR2 SMNVEV (reference sequence). The CDR3 runs 14 residues. CDR3 in amino acids: CASSILAGPNEQFF. The DNA for the CDR3 is TGTGCCAGCAGTATCCTAGCGGGACCCAATGAGCAGTTCTTC.

V and J are TRBV10-2 and TRBJ2-3, with TRBD2 matching over 8 bases. The CDR3 consists of 17 residues. Germline values: CDR1 WSHSY, CDR2 SAAADI. The trim removed 6 bases at V and 1 base at J, leaving 12 bases unmatched. The CDR3 DNA is TGCGCCAGCAGCCTCTCCCAAGCGGGAGTTGGCACAGATACGCAGTATTTT. It is translated as CASSLSQAGVGTDTQYF.

The chain couples TRBV7-2 to TRBJ2-1; 8 bases match TRBD2. The ends lost 5 bases at V and 7 bases at J; junction bases unmatched: 7. This CDR3 region has 14 residues. The V gene's germline CDR1 is SGHTA and CDR2 FQGNSA. CDR3 sequence reads: CASSPAGGRNEQFF. DNA for the CDR3: TGTGCCAGCAGCCCCGCGGGAGGTCGTAATGAGCAGTTCTTC.

This clonotype has more than one count but fewer than ten. The genes are TRBV7-2 and TRBJ2-3; possibly TRBD2 for D (6 bases). Deletions cut 4 bases from V and 2 bases from J, with 13 bases between. The germline CDR1 and CDR2 sequences are SGHTA and FQGNSA. CDR3 size: 15 residues. Here the CDR3 DNA reads TGTGCCAGCAGCTCCAGCGCGGGGAACACAGATACGCAGTATTTT. Residues: CASSSSAGNTDTQYF. The full variable domain, in which reference TRBV7-2 and TRBJ2-3 provide the parts outside the CDR3, is GAGVSQSPSNKVTEKGKDVELRCDPISGHTALYWYRQSLGQGLEFLIYFQGNSAPDKSGLPSDRFSAERTGGSVSTLTIQRTQQEDSAVYLCASSSSAGNTDTQYFGPGTRLTVL.

This clonotype was observed a few times. The junction differs from germline at one of its ends, possibly a read error. The rearrangement uses TRBV6-2 or TRBV6-3 and TRBJ1-5; TRBD1 matches 7 bases. The germline gives CDR1 MNHEY, CDR2 SVGEGT. The CDR3 contains 14 residues. In DNA form, the CDR3 reads TGTGCCAGCAGTGCACAGGGGAGCAGTCAGCCCCAGCATTTT. This gives the protein CASSAQGSSQPQHF.

V gene TRBV7-9 combines with J gene TRBJ2-7, with D possibly TRBD1 on 5 matching bases. Looked up from germline, CDR1 is SEHNR and CDR2 is FQNEAQ (reference sequence). The CDR3 length is 14 residues. V lost 5 bases and J 5 bases, leaving 16 bases between the germline ends. CDR3 DNA: TGTGCCAGCAGCCTCTCCGAAAGGGGCCACGAGCAGTACTTC. It is translated as CASSLSERGHEQYF.

This clonotype has just a few counts. The J gene is TRBJ1-1, the V gene TRBV30; TRBD1 is a possible D gene (5 bases). The CDR3 is 14 amino acids. Germline V gene sequence: CDR1 GTSNPN, CDR2 SVGIG (reference sequence). Trimming stripped 7 bases from V and 2 bases from J, with 17 bases between. CDR3 bases: TGTGCCTATCAGGTACATCAGGGAAACACTGAAGCTTTCTTT. Its translation: CAYQVHQGNTEAFF.

The rearrangement links TRBV7-9 to TRBJ1-1, with TRBD1 as a possible D gene (6 bases). CDR1 is SEHNR, CDR2 FQNEAQ, per germline (reference sequence). Trimming took off 1 base at V and 3 bases at J, with 12 bases between the two ends. CDR3 length: 15 residues. CDR3 residues: CASSLVRDKDTEAFF. DNA of the CDR3: TGTGCCAGCAGCTTAGTAAGGGACAAAGACACTGAAGCTTTCTTT.

The chain couples TRBV11-2 to TRBJ2-4, with D uncertain. Germline assignment: CDR1 SGHAT and CDR2 FQNNGV. Trimming cost V 1 base and J 0 bases, with 13 bases left between them. The CDR3 spans 17 residues. The CDR3 coding sequence is TGTGCCAGCAGCTTAGGTACCCTGTTGCTAGCCAAAAACATTCAGTACTTC. Protein: CASSLGTLLLAKNIQYF.

The genes are TRBV28 and TRBJ2-7, with D perhaps matching TRBD1 (5 bases). V was trimmed by 3 bases and J by 1 base, leaving 13 bases between them. The CDR3 consists of 15 residues. The germline gives CDR1 MDHEN, CDR2 SYDVKM. The CDR3 region is CASSFWQGLSYEQYF. The CDR3, as DNA: TGTGCCAGCAGTTTTTGGCAGGGATTATCCTACGAGCAGTACTTC.

Only a few counts were recorded for this clonotype. The chain combines TRBV5-8 with TRBJ1-1; maybe TRBD1 (5 bases). Germline-derived CDR1 and CDR2 are SGHTS and YDEGEE. This CDR3 is built from 16 residues. Trimming removed 1 base from V and 3 bases from J, with 16 bases in between. The CDR3 nucleotides read TGTGCCAGCAGCTTGTACTGGGGCCGGGGGGACACTGAAGCTTTCTTT. Encoded protein: CASSLYWGRGDTEAFF.

The sample holds a few counts of this clonotype. The V call is TRBV13, the J call TRBJ2-1; TRBD1 matches 8 bases. The V and J ends lost 1 base and 7 bases, in that order; junction bases with no gene match: 9. The CDR3 spans 16 residues. From germline, CDR1 is PRHDT and CDR2 FYEKMQ (reference sequence). In DNA, the CDR3 is TGTGCCAGCAGCTTAGTCGGACAGGGACTGGGGAATGAGCAGTTCTTC. It yields the protein CASSLVGQGLGNEQFF.

The chain uses TRBV28 and TRBJ2-3; D call uncertain. The germline CDR1 and CDR2 sequences are MDHEN and SYDVKM. The CDR3 is 13 residues long. The V gene lost 3 bases and the J gene lost 4 bases, with 8 bases spanning the gap. CDR3 sequence reads: CASSFIAPDTQYF. CDR3 coding DNA: TGTGCCAGCAGTTTTATAGCCCCAGATACGCAGTATTTT.

This clonotype showed up just a few times. This rearrangement joins TRBV29-1 to TRBJ2-3; TRBD2 matches at 9 bases. Looked up from germline, CDR1 is SQVTM and CDR2 is ANQGSEA. J lost 3 bases, V lost 4 bases, and 2 bases had no gene match. CDR3 length: 13 residues. The DNA of the CDR3 is TGCAGCGTTGGACTAGCGGTAACAGATACGCAGTATTTT. The encoded protein is CSVGLAVTDTQYF.

This clonotype came up a few times. The chain has TRBV9 and TRBJ2-5; a weak D match, TRBD1 (7 bases). V was cut by 0 bases and J by 5 bases, with 20 bases left in between. CDR1 and CDR2 (germline): SGDLS, YYNGEE. The CDR3 loop spans 17 amino acids. The CDR3 nucleotides are TGTGCCAGCAGCGTAGCTGGAGGGACAGTACCTGGCGAGACCCAGTACTTC. It is translated as CASSVAGGTVPGETQYF. Full variable domain (missing parts from reference TRBV9 and TRBJ2-5): DSGVTQTPKHLITATGQRVTLRCSPRSGDLSVYWYQQSLDQGLQFLIQYYNGEERAKGNILERFSAQQFPDLHSELNLSSLELGDSALYFCASSVAGGTVPGETQYFGPGTRLLVL.

This clonotype was detected only a few times. CDR3 DNA sequence: TGTGCCAGCAGTGAAGGGACAGGGGGCGGAGGTGAGCAGTTCTTC. Protein: CASSEGTGGGGEQFF. The chain uses TRBV6-1 and TRBJ2-1; TRBD1 matches at 11 bases. V gave up 1 base and J gave up 9 bases; unmatched junction bases: 5. Germline V gene lookup returns CDR1 MNHNS and CDR2 SASEGT. The length of the CDR3 is 15 residues.

The chain has TRBV29-1 and TRBJ2-7, with unresolved D. The CDR3 sequence is 13 residues long. The V gene's germline CDR1 is SQVTM and CDR2 ANQGSEA. V lost 6 bases to trimming and J lost 3 bases, with 15 bases between them. CDR3 protein: CSVVPIDDYEQYF. In DNA form, the CDR3 reads TGCAGCGTCGTCCCGATCGACGACTACGAGCAGTACTTC.

This clonotype was detected a few times. J is TRBJ1-5 and V is TRBV12-3 or TRBV12-4, with 7 nucleotides matching TRBD1. There are 14 residues in the CDR3. The trim removed 2 bases at V and 4 bases at J, leaving 2 bases unmatched. The CDR3 sequence is CASSLRTGNQPQHF. The CDR3 DNA is TGTGCCAGCAGTTTAAGGACAGGAAATCAGCCCCAGCATTTT.

Note on this clonotype: A much larger clone is a single base away; this may be a read error. This sequence joins TRBV2 and TRBJ2-5; D gene ambiguous. Germline CDR1 reads SNHLY; CDR2 reads FYNNEI. The CDR3 is made up of 13 amino acids. CDR3 in amino acids: CVSSVASQETQYF. The CDR3 DNA is TGTGTCAGTTCCGTAGCCAGCCAAGAGACCCAGTACTTC.